This T cell receptor beta chain came from a study of blood T cell repertoires in COVID-19. Study-wide background: The United States, Italy and Spain provided the acute and convalescent COVID-19 samples. From T cells, B-cell-depleted T cells, or PBMCs came the material, which was cDNA or gDNA.

Per the germline V gene, CDR1 is SGHAT and CDR2 is FQNNGV. Losses at the gene ends were 2 bases for V and 2 bases for J; bases not matched to a gene: 9. CDR3 length equals 19 residues. Generated by immunoSEQ multiplex PCR, the TCRdb table keeps only in-frame clones and is missing some. The sample yields some 89,000 clones, roughly nine tenths seen once. This chain joins TRBV11-2 and TRBJ1-6; 10 bases are a match to TRBD1. The sequence derives from a man aged 60-69 years with acute or convalescent COVID-19. Sequencing used peripheral blood. Written as DNA, the CDR3 is TGTGCCAGCAGCTTAACGGCGGGACAGGGGTTGACCTATAATTCACCCCTCCACTTT. Translating it yields CASSLTAGQGLTYNSPLHF.